This TCR beta chain derives from a study of cytomegalovirus exposure and HLA in healthy donors. PCR employed 60 Vbeta and 13 Jbeta primers. TCRdb's copy holds only in-frame clones and misses some; the assay was immunoSEQ multiplex PCR. The sample yields around 150,000 clones, approximately 80% seen once. The CDR3 is 15 amino acids. Germline-derived CDR1 and CDR2 are GTSNPN and SVGIG (reference sequence). V shed 2 bases, J shed 0 bases, and the junction held 6 bases outside the gene matches. This clone was picked up a small number of times. Material for sequencing was PBMCs. This receptor was taken from a man aged 30 to 45 in good health and CMV-seropositive. The rearrangement links TRBV30 to TRBJ2-7, with 8 bases matching TRBD2. CDR3 amino acids: CAWSMAGGNSYEQYF. The CDR3 coding sequence is TGTGCCTGGAGTATGGCGGGGGGCAACTCCTACGAGCAGTACTTC.